The present TCR beta chain was sequenced within a study of control samples from healthy donors and cancer patients. The method was immunoSEQ multiplex PCR; TCRdb's version includes in-frame clones alone and lacks a portion of them. The data contain more than 150,000 clones, about 93% of them singletons. Notes on this clone: Without the conserved terminal phenylalanine or tryptophan, this CDR3 likely stems from a read error. The DNA is left out, because the CDR3 cannot be placed on it with certainty; the CDR3 is given as TCRdb lists it.

From its first to its last residue, the CDR3 has 13 amino acids. The germline CDR1 and CDR2 sequences are LNHDA and SQIVND (reference sequence). The TCR originated in a young man in good health. Material: blood. The chain employs TRBV19 and TRBJ2-3; the tabulated D call, TRBD2, remains unverified against the DNA. This CDR3 reads CASSIQFPGFLFV.